The 25 T cell receptor beta chains below were found in one sample sequenced in a study of blood T cell repertoires in COVID-19. Produced via immunoSEQ multiplex PCR; TCRdb's table is partial and in-frame only. The sample lists roughly 160,000 clones; roughly 84% were seen once. What was sequenced was peripheral blood. These receptors were obtained from an elderly man with COVID-19, enrolled during active disease.

This clone was observed a few times. The chain uses TRBV5-1 and TRBJ1-2; TRBD1 is a possible D gene (6 bases). Trimming took 0 bases from V and 1 from J, leaving 10 bases between them. Looked up from germline, CDR1 is SGHRS and CDR2 is YFSETQ. The CDR3 is 15 residues long. As DNA, the CDR3 is TGCGCCAGCAGCTTGGTAGGACAGTATAACTATGGCTACACCTTC. As protein: CASSLVGQYNYGYTF.

CDR3 protein: CASSSGLHSYEQYF. The CDR3 DNA reads TGTGCCAGCAGCTCGGGACTTCACTCCTACGAGCAGTACTTC. The chain has TRBV7-3 and TRBJ2-7; weak D call: TRBD2 (6 bases). This CDR3 is built from 14 residues. V lost 4 bases, J lost 0 bases, and 10 bases lay in between. The germline V gene encodes CDR1 SGHTA and CDR2 FQGTGA.

This clone was seen a single time. J is TRBJ2-7 and V is TRBV7-9; TRBD1 matches at 9 bases. This CDR3 region has 14 residues. After removal of 3 bases from V and 4 bases from J, the junction contained 4 bases not matched to a gene. Germline V gene lookup returns CDR1 SEHNR and CDR2 FQNEAQ (reference sequence). CDR3 protein: CASSFGTGRYEQYF. The DNA of the CDR3 is TGTGCCAGCAGCTTTGGGACAGGGAGGTACGAGCAGTACTTC.

This clone was picked up a small number of times. The chain joins TRBV3-1 (or the pseudogene TRBV3-2) to TRBJ1-5; the D is unclear. V was trimmed by 0 bases and J by 4 bases, leaving 7 bases between them. The CDR3 spans 14 residues. CDR1 and CDR2 from the germline V gene are LGHDT and YNNKEL (reference sequence). The CDR3 DNA follows: TGTGCCAGCAGCCAAGATCTAGTGAATCAGCCCCAGCATTTT. This encodes CASSQDLVNQPQHF.

The rearrangement uses TRBV9 and TRBJ2-2; 13 nucleotides align to TRBD2. The CDR3 covers 19 residues. The trim removed 4 bases at V and 0 bases at J, leaving 9 bases unmatched. Germline V gene lookup returns CDR1 SGDLS and CDR2 YYNGEE. CDR3 amino acids: CASSPTSGGALSNTGELFF. Written as DNA, the CDR3 is TGTGCCAGCAGCCCAACTAGCGGGGGGGCCCTGTCGAACACCGGGGAGCTGTTTTTT.

The chain carries TRBV11-3 and TRBJ1-1; 7 bases are a match to TRBD1. From germline, CDR1 is SGHNT and CDR2 YENEEA. Trimming took 6 bases from V and 0 from J; bases not matched to a gene: 7. There are 15 residues in the CDR3. CDR3: CASSRDRDLNTEAFF. CDR3 coding DNA: TGTGCCAGCAGTCGTGACAGGGATCTGAACACTGAAGCTTTCTTT.

This clone has a single count. This chain connects TRBV18 to TRBJ1-4, with 11 nucleotides matching TRBD1. From germline, CDR1 is KGHSH and CDR2 LQKENI. Unmatched junction bases numbered 4, after V lost 6 bases and J lost 7 bases. The CDR3 runs 14 residues. The CDR3 region is CASSQDRGLEKLFF. The CDR3 nucleotides read TGTGCCAGCTCGCAGGACAGGGGGCTTGAAAAACTGTTTTTT. The entire variable domain, with the rest obtained from reference TRBV18 and TRBJ1-4, is as follows: NAGVMQNPRHLVRRRGQEARLRCSPMKGHSHVYWYRQLPEEGLKFMVYLQKENIIDESGMPKERFSAEFPKEGPSILRIQQVVRGDSAAYFCASSQDRGLEKLFFGSGTQLSVL.

The chain carries TRBV19 and TRBJ2-1, with unresolved D. This CDR3 is built from 13 residues. Germline V gene sequence: CDR1 LNHDA, CDR2 SQIVND (reference sequence). V was pared by 1 base and J by 6 bases, with 7 bases between. In DNA, the CDR3 is TGTGCCAGTAGTATAGTACACCTCAATGAGCAGTTCTTC. Protein: CASSIVHLNEQFF.

The CDR3, as DNA: TGTGCCAGCAGCCGAACCACAGGGGGCTACGGTAATGAGCAGTTCTTC. Translated: CASSRTTGGYGNEQFF. The genes are TRBV3-1 (or the pseudogene TRBV3-2) and TRBJ2-1; 9 nucleotides match TRBD1. The CDR3 runs 16 residues. V gave up 4 bases and J gave up 7 bases; unmatched junction bases: 11. Germline V gene sequence: CDR1 LGHDT, CDR2 YNNKEL (reference sequence).

The gene calls are TRBV2 and TRBJ1-1, with D perhaps TRBD1 (6 bases). Per the germline V gene, CDR1 is SNHLY and CDR2 is FYNNEI. This CDR3 is built from 15 residues. V was cut by 2 bases and J by 1 base, with 11 bases left in between. CDR3 amino acids: CASSELGTSNTEAFF. Here the CDR3 DNA reads TGTGCCAGCAGTGAACTCGGGACATCGAACACTGAAGCTTTCTTT.

The chain carries TRBV2 and TRBJ1-1; 9 bases align to TRBD1. Per the germline V gene, CDR1 is SNHLY and CDR2 is FYNNEI. Trimming removed 8 bases from V and 6 bases from J; junction bases left unmatched: 13. CDR3 size: 15 residues. The CDR3 DNA sequence: TGTGCCAGCGGGACCGGGACAGGGATTAGCGCTGAAGCTTTCTTT. Protein: CASGTGTGISAEAFF.

The V and J genes are TRBV18 and TRBJ1-2; 11 bases agree with TRBD1. The CDR3 totals 18 residues. Germline V gene data show CDR1 as KGHSH and CDR2 as LQKENI. V lost 0 bases to trimming and J lost 4 bases; unmatched junction nucleotides: 10. CDR3 nucleotide sequence: TGTGCCAGCTCACCACCGACGATGTTGGACAGGGGGCTCTATGGCTACACCTTC. Protein sequence: CASSPPTMLDRGLYGYTF.

The chain carries TRBV19 and TRBJ2-7, with 9 bases fitting TRBD1. The CDR3 is 13 residues long. Looked up from germline, CDR1 is LNHDA and CDR2 is SQIVND (reference sequence). J was trimmed by 5 bases and V by 4 bases; bases with no gene match: 3. CDR3 in DNA: TGTGCCAGTAGTACCCGGGACAGGGACGAGCAGTACTTC. This gives the protein CASSTRDRDEQYF.

The gene calls are TRBV5-1 and TRBJ1-2, with D possibly TRBD1 on 6 matching bases. The CDR3 is made up of 12 amino acids. Looked up from germline, CDR1 is SGHRS and CDR2 is YFSETQ. V dropped 4 bases and J dropped 4 bases, with 8 bases sitting between them. CDR3 sequence reads: CASSVRGYGYTF. In DNA, the CDR3 is TGCGCCAGCAGCGTCAGGGGCTATGGCTACACCTTC.

The chain joins TRBV15 to TRBJ1-2; the D gene is possibly TRBD1 (5 bases). CDR1 and CDR2 (germline): LNHNV, YYDKDF (reference sequence). This CDR3 is built from 15 residues. The V end was cut by 8 bases, the J end by 3 bases, with 19 bases between. The CDR3, as DNA: TGTGCCACCCCCAAACCGACAGAATCCGACTATGGCTACACCTTC. Its translation is CATPKPTESDYGYTF.

J is TRBJ2-7 and V is TRBV12-3 or TRBV12-4; TRBD1 matches at 8 bases. V was clipped by 5 bases and J by 2 bases; unmatched bases: 2. The CDR3 sequence is 13 residues long. For the CDR3, the DNA is TGTGCCAGCAGTCCGACAGGGGCCTACGAGCAGTACTTC. Translation gives CASSPTGAYEQYF.

V gene TRBV5-1 combines with J gene TRBJ1-2; D unresolved. The V end was cut by 0 bases, the J end by 6 bases, with 15 bases between. CDR1 is SGHRS, CDR2 YFSETQ, per germline. The CDR3 is 15 amino acids. The CDR3 loop reads CASSLGRTFGDGYTF. CDR3 coding DNA: TGCGCCAGCAGCTTGGGGAGGACCTTCGGGGATGGCTACACCTTC. The full variable domain, its missing parts supplied by reference TRBV5-1 and TRBJ1-2, is KAGVTQTPRYLIKTRGQQVTLSCSPISGHRSVSWYQQTPGQGLQFLFEYFSETQRNKGNFPGRFSGRQFSNSRSEMNVSTLELGDSALYLCASSLGRTFGDGYTFGSGTRLTVV.

V usage is TRBV7-3 and J usage is TRBJ1-1; D unclear. Germline V gives CDR1 SGHTA, CDR2 FQGTGA. V lost 2 bases, J lost 6 bases, and 10 bases lay in between. There are 13 residues in the CDR3. CDR3 residues: CASSLESRSEAFF. In DNA, the CDR3 is TGTGCCAGCAGCTTAGAGAGTAGATCTGAAGCTTTCTTT.

The chain is built from TRBV6-5 and TRBJ2-7; D may be TRBD1 (6 bases). The germline CDR1 and CDR2 sequences are MNHEY and SVGAGI. The V and J ends lost 7 bases and 5 bases respectively, with 12 bases between them. The CDR3 runs 12 residues. CDR3 loop: CASTTGFNEQYF. The CDR3 region has the DNA TGTGCCAGCACCACAGGGTTCAACGAGCAGTACTTC.

The chain is built from TRBV20-1 and TRBJ1-2, with no clear D. Trimming cost V 2 bases and J 12 bases, with 13 bases left between them. CDR3 size: 11 residues. Germline V gene sequence: CDR1 DFQATT, CDR2 SNEGSKA (reference sequence). In DNA, the CDR3 is TGCAGTGCTAGAAGGGAGTACAACGACACCTTC. Translation: CSARREYNDTF.

The chain recombines TRBV19 with TRBJ1-2; 8 bases match TRBD1. Germline V gene data show CDR1 as LNHDA and CDR2 as SQIVND (reference sequence). This CDR3 has 14 residues. The V gene end was trimmed by 5 bases and the J gene end by 2 bases; junction bases not matched to a gene: 4. CDR3 region: CASSRGQGNYGYTF. CDR3 bases: TGTGCCAGTAGTCGCGGACAGGGAAACTATGGCTACACCTTC. Together with reference TRBV19 and TRBJ1-2, the CDR3 gives the full variable domain: DGGITQSPKYLFRKEGQNVTLSCEQNLNHDAMYWYRQDPGQGLRLIYYSQIVNDFQKGDIAEGYSVSREKKESFPLTVTSAQKNPTAFYLCASSRGQGNYGYTFGSGTRLTVV.

This chain connects TRBV18 to TRBJ1-1; TRBD1 might be the D (6 bases). The CDR3 is 14 residues long. The V and J ends lost 3 bases and 4 bases respectively, with 12 bases between them. Germline V lookup: CDR1 KGHSH, CDR2 LQKENI. The CDR3 DNA reads as TGTGCCAGCTCACCGTACAGGGAGACCACTGAAGCTTTCTTT. Protein product: CASSPYRETTEAFF.

The chain joins TRBV13 to TRBJ2-7; 9 bases map to TRBD2. This CDR3 has 17 residues. Losses at the gene ends were 5 bases for V and 5 bases for J; bases not matched to a gene: 16. Per the germline V gene, CDR1 is PRHDT and CDR2 is FYEKMQ (reference sequence). Written as DNA, the CDR3 is TGTGCCAGCAGCCTAACCGCGAACGGCGGGGGGGCCCACGAGCAGTACTTC. Its protein is CASSLTANGGGAHEQYF.

This clone was counted a single time. One end of the junction is discordant with germline, which a read error may explain. The chain is built from TRBV3-1 (or the pseudogene TRBV3-2) and TRBJ1-5; 8 bases map to TRBD1. The CDR3 consists of 12 residues. Germline values: CDR1 LGHDT, CDR2 YNNKEL (reference sequence). This CDR3 is CASSSGQGREEF. DNA of the CDR3: TGTGCCAGCAGTTCCGGACAGGGCCGAGAGGAGTTT.

The chain has TRBV6-5 and TRBJ2-2, with a weak D call TRBD1 (5 bases). From germline, CDR1 is MNHEY and CDR2 SVGAGI. The CDR3 consists of 16 residues. Trimming took off 4 bases at V and 4 bases at J, with 16 bases between the two ends. The CDR3 DNA reads TGTGCCAGCAGTTGGGCCGCTTCGACAGCCACCGGGGAGCTGTTTTTT. Translated: CASSWAASTATGELFF.